The rows below give T cell receptor beta chains drawn from one sample of a study of T cells in Graves' hyperthyroidism and ophthalmopathy. One entry per CDR3 protein results from TCRdb running MiXCR on the multiplex PCR reads. The sample shows 500,000 or so distinct CDR3 sequences, approximately 17% of them seen only once. The sample was blood. Source of these receptors: a woman between 18 and 29 years old with Graves' ophthalmopathy. Both conserved end residues are part of each CDR3. The D gene is left open where the match is weak. Only part of the rows carry a size: once, few, many, or a class if the clone is expanded.

clone size,J gene,V gene,D gene,CDR3 protein,CDR3 DNA
many,TRBJ2-1,TRBV11-2,NA,CASSPVLRAEQFF,TGTGCCAGCAGCCCCGTACTCCGGGCCGAGCAGTTCTTC
many,TRBJ2-1,TRBV12-3/TRBV12-4,NA,CASSPRGVNEQFF,TGTGCCAGCAGTCCGAGGGGGGTCAATGAGCAGTTCTTC
few,TRBJ2-5,TRBV5-1,TRBD1,CASSPGTGLETQYF,TGCGCCAGCAGCCCGGGGACAGGGTTAGAGACCCAGTACTTC
many,TRBJ2-5,TRBV20-1,NA,CSVRAGPAAGETQYF,TGCAGTGTTAGGGCGGGACCGGCCGCCGGAGAGACCCAGTACTTC
many,TRBJ1-2,TRBV30,NA,CACHPGVGGYTF,TGTGCCTGCCACCCGGGGGTAGGCGGCTACACCTTC
many,TRBJ1-5,TRBV28,NA,CASSFGQTYQPQHF,TGTGCCAGCAGCTTTGGACAGACATATCAGCCCCAGCATTTT
many,TRBJ1-1,TRBV28,NA,CASSSLPGTEAFF,TGTGCCAGCAGTTCCCTACCCGGCACTGAAGCTTTCTTT
once,TRBJ2-2,TRBV6-2/TRBV6-3,NA,CATGARSQSGELFF,TGTGCGACGGGGGCGCGCAGTCAATCCGGGGAGCTGTTTTTT
many,TRBJ1-1,TRBV6-9,NA,CASSYFQGRTEAFF,TGTGCCAGCAGTTATTTTCAGGGGCGAACTGAAGCTTTCTTT
many,TRBJ2-7,TRBV28,NA,CASRSRDMAIYEQYF,TGTGCCAGCAGAAGCCGGGACATGGCCATCTACGAGCAGTACTTC
few,TRBJ2-2,TRBV19,NA,CASRNKNTGELFF,TGTGCCAGTAGAAACAAGAACACCGGGGAGCTGTTTTTT
many,TRBJ1-1,TRBV28,NA,CASSLSAEAFF,TGTGCCAGCAGTTTATCGGCCGAAGCTTTCTTT
NA,TRBJ1-1,TRBV20-1,NA,CRGASGGEAFF,TGCAGGGGTGCCTCGGGAGGGGAAGCTTTCTTT
many,TRBJ2-7,TRBV3-1,NA,CASSQEGDWDYEQYF,TGTGCCAGCAGCCAAGAGGGTGACTGGGACTACGAGCAGTACTTC
many,TRBJ1-1,TRBV30,NA,CAWSVRWFTEAFF,TGTGCCTGGAGTGTACGATGGTTCACTGAAGCTTTCTTT
many,TRBJ1-5,TRBV12-3/TRBV12-4,TRBD1,CASSPLGTGNQPQHF,TGTGCCAGCAGTCCCCTAGGGACAGGCAATCAGCCCCAGCATTTT
many,TRBJ1-5,TRBV28,NA,CASNLGTLVQPQHF,TGTGCCAGCAACCTCGGAACCTTAGTTCAGCCCCAGCATTTT